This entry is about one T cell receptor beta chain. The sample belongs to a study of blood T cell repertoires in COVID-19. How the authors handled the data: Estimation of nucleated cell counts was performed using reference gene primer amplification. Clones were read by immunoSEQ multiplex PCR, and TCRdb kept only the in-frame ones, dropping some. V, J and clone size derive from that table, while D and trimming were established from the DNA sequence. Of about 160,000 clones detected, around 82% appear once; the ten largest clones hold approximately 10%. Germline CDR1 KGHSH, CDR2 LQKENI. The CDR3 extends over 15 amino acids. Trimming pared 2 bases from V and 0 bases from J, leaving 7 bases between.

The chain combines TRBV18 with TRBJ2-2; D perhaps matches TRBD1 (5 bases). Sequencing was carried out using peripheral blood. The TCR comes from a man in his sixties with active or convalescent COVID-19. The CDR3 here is CASSPVTANTGELFF. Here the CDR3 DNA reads TGTGCCAGCTCACCAGTGACAGCGAACACCGGGGAGCTGTTTTTT. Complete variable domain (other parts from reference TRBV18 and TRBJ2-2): NAGVMQNPRHLVRRRGQEARLRCSPMKGHSHVYWYRQLPEEGLKFMVYLQKENIIDESGMPKERFSAEFPKEGPSILRIQQVVRGDSAAYFCASSPVTANTGELFFGEGSRLTVL.